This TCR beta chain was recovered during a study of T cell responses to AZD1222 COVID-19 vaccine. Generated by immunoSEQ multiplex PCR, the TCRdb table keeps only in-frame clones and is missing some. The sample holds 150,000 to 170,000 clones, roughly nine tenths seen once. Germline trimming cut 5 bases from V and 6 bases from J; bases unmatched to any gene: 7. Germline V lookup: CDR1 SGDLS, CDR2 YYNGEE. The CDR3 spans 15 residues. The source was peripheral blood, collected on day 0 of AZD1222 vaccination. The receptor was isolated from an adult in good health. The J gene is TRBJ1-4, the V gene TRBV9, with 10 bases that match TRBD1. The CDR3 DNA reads TGTGCCAGCAGTCTCCGTGGGACAGGGGATGAAAAACTGTTTTTT. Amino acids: CASSLRGTGDEKLFF.